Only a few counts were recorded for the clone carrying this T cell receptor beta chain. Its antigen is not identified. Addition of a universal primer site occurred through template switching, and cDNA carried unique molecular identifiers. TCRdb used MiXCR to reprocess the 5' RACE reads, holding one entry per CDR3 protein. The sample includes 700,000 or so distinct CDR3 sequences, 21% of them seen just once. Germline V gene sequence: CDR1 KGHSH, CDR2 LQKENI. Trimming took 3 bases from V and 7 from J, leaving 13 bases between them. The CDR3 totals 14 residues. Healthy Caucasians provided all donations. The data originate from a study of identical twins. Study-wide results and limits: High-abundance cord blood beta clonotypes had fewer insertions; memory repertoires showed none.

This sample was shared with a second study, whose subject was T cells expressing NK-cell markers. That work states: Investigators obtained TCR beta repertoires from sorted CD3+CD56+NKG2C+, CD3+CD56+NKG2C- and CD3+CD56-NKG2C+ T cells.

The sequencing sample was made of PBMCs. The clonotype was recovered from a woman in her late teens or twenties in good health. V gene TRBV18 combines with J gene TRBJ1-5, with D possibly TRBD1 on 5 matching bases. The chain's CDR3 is CASSPSRGLQPQHF. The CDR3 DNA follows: TGTGCCAGCTCACCCTCTAGGGGCCTGCAGCCCCAGCATTTT.